This T cell receptor beta chain was identified in a study of blood T cell repertoires in COVID-19. Study background: Spain, Italy and the United States supplied samples that represented acute and convalescent COVID-19. T cells, B-cell-depleted T cells, or PBMCs supplied cDNA or gDNA.

As handled by the study authors: Cell counts per sample came from amplifying reference gene primers. Produced via immunoSEQ multiplex PCR; TCRdb's table is partial and in-frame only. V and J calls and clone size are given by that table; D and trimming were obtained from the DNA. The top ten clones hold approximately 2.6% of a sample with some 66,000 clones, 80% to 95% of them seen once. V was cut by 2 bases and J by 5 bases, with 10 bases left in between. The CDR3 contains 14 residues. The germline CDR1 and CDR2 sequences are SGHVS and FQNEAQ. The clonotype was recovered from a man between 65 and 85 years old with active COVID-19. Sequenced sample: peripheral blood. This chain joins TRBV7-8 and TRBJ2-1; TRBD1 is a possible D gene (5 bases). The CDR3 region has the DNA TGTGCCAGCAGCTTATCCAGGGCCCACAATGAGCAGTTCTTC. It translates to CASSLSRAHNEQFF.